These T cell receptor beta chains were read from a single sample in a study of radiotherapy plus CTLA-4 blockade in lung cancer. Some clones are missing from TCRdb's copy, which holds only in-frame ones; the method was immunoSEQ multiplex PCR. The sample has fewer than 70,000 clones; around 80% are singletons. The sample consisted of peripheral blood, taken from a patient treated with radiotherapy plus ipilimumab. Receptors were obtained from a human donor with non-small cell lung cancer who had a complete response to radiotherapy plus ipilimumab. CDR3s include the opening cysteine and the closing phenylalanine or tryptophan. Fields, in order: CDR3 DNA, CDR3 protein, clone size, J gene, D gene, V gene. D genes are given only for firm matches. Expanded clones get a size class; other rows say once, few or many, or leave the size out.

TGTGCCAGCAGCTTTAGCGTCCAAGAGACCCAGTACTTC,CASSFSVQETQYF,few,TRBJ2-5,.,TRBV7-2
TGTGCCATCAGTGAGTCGGGGGGCCCGAACTCTCAGCCCCAGCATTTT,CAISESGGPNSQPQHF,.,TRBJ1-5,.,TRBV10-3
TGTGCCAGCGGTAACACTGAAGCTTTCTTT,CASGNTEAFF,.,TRBJ1-1,.,TRBV27
TGTGCCAGCAGTTCGCCGACTAGCGGGGCGTACAATGAGCAGTTCTTC,CASSSPTSGAYNEQFF,.,TRBJ2-1,TRBD2,TRBV27
TGCGCCAGCAGCCAAGATAGCAGGGGGGACACTGAAGCTTTCTTT,CASSQDSRGDTEAFF,few,TRBJ1-1,TRBD1,TRBV4-3
TGTGCCAGCAGCGCACAGGGAGGCGACACTGAAGCTTTCTTT,CASSAQGGDTEAFF,.,TRBJ1-1,.,TRBV7-2
TGTGCCAGCAGCTCCACTAGAGTTATTGAGACCCAGTACTTC,CASSSTRVIETQYF,.,TRBJ2-5,.,TRBV7-2
TGTGCCAGCAGTGAAGGGGGGGTTAGGGGCTATGGCTACACCTTC,CASSEGGVRGYGYTF,.,TRBJ1-2,.,TRBV25-1
TGTGCCTGGAGGGGGTCCCTTAATTCACCCCTCCACTTT,CAWRGSLNSPLHF,.,TRBJ1-6,.,TRBV30
TGCGCCAGCAGTGAGTCGGGGAGTACCTACAATGAGCAGTTCTTC,CASSESGSTYNEQFF,once,TRBJ2-1,.,TRBV10-1
TGTGCCAGCAGTTTAAGGACAGGGGTCAATCAGCCCCAGCATTTT,CASSLRTGVNQPQHF,once,TRBJ1-5,TRBD1,TRBV28
TGCAGTGCCGGCAATGAGCAGTTCTTC,CSAGNEQFF,.,TRBJ2-1,.,TRBV20-1
TGTGCCAGCAGCTTAGGAGGGGCGAGCACTGAAGCTTTCTTT,CASSLGGASTEAFF,.,TRBJ1-1,.,TRBV7-9
TGTGCCAGCAGCTTAGGGACAGGGGGGACGGGCAATCAGCCCCAGCATTTT,CASSLGTGGTGNQPQHF,.,TRBJ1-5,TRBD1,TRBV7-2
TGTGCCAGTACCCCTATCGGGTTTAACTATGGCTACACCTTC,CASTPIGFNYGYTF,.,TRBJ1-2,.,TRBV19
TGTGCCAGTGAAGACAAAATCGGTCTAGCTTTCTTT,CASEDKIGLAFF,once,TRBJ1-1,.,TRBV19
TGTGCCAGCAGCTTGGTCCAGGGTGGCTCCTACGAGCAGTACTTC,CASSLVQGGSYEQYF,.,TRBJ2-7,.,TRBV5-5
TGTGCCTGGAGTGTAGGCTACAGGGCCCCAATGAACACTGAAGCTTTCTTT,CAWSVGYRAPMNTEAFF,.,TRBJ1-1,.,TRBV30
TGTGCCAGCAGAGCGGGACTAGCGGGAGCAGAAGATACGCAGTATTTT,CASRAGLAGAEDTQYF,.,TRBJ2-3,TRBD2,TRBV7-2
TGTGCCTGGAGTTTTTTGGGAGAGACCCAGTACTTC,CAWSFLGETQYF,.,TRBJ2-5,.,TRBV30